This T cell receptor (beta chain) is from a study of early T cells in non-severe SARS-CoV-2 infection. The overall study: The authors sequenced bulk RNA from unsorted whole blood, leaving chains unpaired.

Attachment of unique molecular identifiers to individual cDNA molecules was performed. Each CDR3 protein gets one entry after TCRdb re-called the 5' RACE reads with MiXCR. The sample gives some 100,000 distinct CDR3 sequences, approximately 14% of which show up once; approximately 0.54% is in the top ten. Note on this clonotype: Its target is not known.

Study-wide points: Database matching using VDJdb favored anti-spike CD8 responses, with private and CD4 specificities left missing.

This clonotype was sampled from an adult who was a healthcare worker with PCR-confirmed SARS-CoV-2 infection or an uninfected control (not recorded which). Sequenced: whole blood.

CDR3 DNA: TGTGCCAGCAGCCGACCAAGGACAGGCCGTGGGTCACCCCTCCACTTT. It translates to CASSRPRTGRGSPLHF. This sequence joins TRBV6-5 and TRBJ1-6; TRBD1 agrees at 7 bases. Germline V gene data show CDR1 as MNHEY and CDR2 as SVGAGI. The V segment lost 6 bases and the J segment 10 bases; nucleotides outside the gene matches: 15. The CDR3 sequence is 16 residues long.